This TCR beta chain was retrieved from a study of technical replicates of blood from a handful of donors. Germline V gene sequence: CDR1 SGHAT, CDR2 FQNNGV. This CDR3 comprises 15 residues. The junction had 3 bases not matched to a gene; V was cut back by 1 base and J by 0 bases. Here immunoSEQ multiplex PCR was the method, and the copy in TCRdb shows in-frame clones only, minus some. The data hold over 55,000 clones, with about 87% observed a single time. The chain is built from TRBV11-2 and TRBJ2-7; 7 bases align to TRBD2. The receptor was derived from a human donor in good health. Some clones in this sample may be carry-over from other donors' samples. Material for sequencing was PBMCs. The CDR3 region is CASSLVPSGSYEQYF. The CDR3 region has the DNA TGTGCCAGCAGCTTAGTCCCTAGCGGCTCCTACGAGCAGTACTTC. The variable domain in full, with the rest retrieved from reference TRBV11-2 and TRBJ2-7, is EAGVAQSPRYKIIEKRQSVAFWCNPISGHATLYWYQQILGQGPKLLIQFQNNGVVDDSQLPKDRFSAERLKGVDSTLKIQPAKLEDSAVYLCASSLVPSGSYEQYFGPGTRLTVT.